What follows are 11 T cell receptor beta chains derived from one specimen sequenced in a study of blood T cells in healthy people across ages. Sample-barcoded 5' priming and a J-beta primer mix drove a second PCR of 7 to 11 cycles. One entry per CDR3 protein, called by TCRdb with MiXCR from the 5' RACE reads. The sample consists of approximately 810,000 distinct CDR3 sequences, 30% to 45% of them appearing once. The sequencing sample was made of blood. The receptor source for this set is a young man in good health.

This CDR3 is CASSFQGAQEQFF. DNA of the CDR3: TGCGCCAGCAGCTTCCAGGGGGCGCAGGAGCAGTTCTTC. The V gene is TRBV5-1, the J gene TRBJ2-1; 8 bases agree with TRBD1. The CDR3 is 13 residues long. CDR1 and CDR2 from the germline V gene are SGHRS and YFSETQ. The J segment lost 10 bases and the V segment lost 2 bases, leaving 5 bases of the junction unmatched.

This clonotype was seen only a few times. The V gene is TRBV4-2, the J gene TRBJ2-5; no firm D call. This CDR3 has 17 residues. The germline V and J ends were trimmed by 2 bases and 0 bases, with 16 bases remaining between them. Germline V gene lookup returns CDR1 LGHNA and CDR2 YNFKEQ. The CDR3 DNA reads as TGTGCCAGCAGCCAAACGTGGATGGGTCCGGACCAAGAGACCCAGTACTTC. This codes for CASSQTWMGPDQETQYF.

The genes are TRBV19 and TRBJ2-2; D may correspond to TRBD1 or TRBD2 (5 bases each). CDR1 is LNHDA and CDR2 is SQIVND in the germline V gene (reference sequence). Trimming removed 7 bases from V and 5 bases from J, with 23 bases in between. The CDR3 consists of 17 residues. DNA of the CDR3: TGTGCCAGTATCGGGTCCCGGGGCTGGATTCGAACCGGGGAGCTGTTTTTT. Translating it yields CASIGSRGWIRTGELFF.

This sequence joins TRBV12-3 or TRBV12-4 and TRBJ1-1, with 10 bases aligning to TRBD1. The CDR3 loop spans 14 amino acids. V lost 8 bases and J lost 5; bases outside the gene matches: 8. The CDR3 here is CASCQTGGLTEAFF. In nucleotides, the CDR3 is TGTGCCAGCTGCCAGACAGGGGGCTTGACTGAAGCTTTCTTT.

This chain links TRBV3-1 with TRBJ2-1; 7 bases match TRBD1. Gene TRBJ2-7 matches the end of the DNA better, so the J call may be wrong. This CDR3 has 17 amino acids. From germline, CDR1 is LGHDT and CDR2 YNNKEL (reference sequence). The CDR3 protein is CASRPHRGESSYNEQYF. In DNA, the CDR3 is TGTGCCAGCAGACCGCACAGGGGCGAATCCTCCTACAATGAGCAGTACTTC.

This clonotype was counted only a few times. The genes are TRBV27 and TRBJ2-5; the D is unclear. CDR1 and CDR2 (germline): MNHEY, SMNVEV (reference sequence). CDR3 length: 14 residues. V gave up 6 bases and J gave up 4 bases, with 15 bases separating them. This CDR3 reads CASRTGLAAETQYF. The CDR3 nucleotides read TGTGCCAGCAGGACTGGATTGGCGGCAGAGACCCAGTACTTC.

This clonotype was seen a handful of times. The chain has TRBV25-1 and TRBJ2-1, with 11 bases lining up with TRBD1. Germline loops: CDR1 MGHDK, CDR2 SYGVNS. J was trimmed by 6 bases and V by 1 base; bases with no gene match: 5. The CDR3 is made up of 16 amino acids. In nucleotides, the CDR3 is TGTGCCAGCAGTGAATCCGGGACAGGGGGATTCAATGAGCAGTTCTTC. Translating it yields CASSESGTGGFNEQFF.

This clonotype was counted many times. The CDR3 bases are TGTGCCAGCAGTCGCGCAGGGGGCGTTTATGGCTACACCTTC. Protein product: CASSRAGGVYGYTF. The gene calls are TRBV12-3 or TRBV12-4 and TRBJ1-2, with 8 bases lining up with TRBD1. V lost 5 bases, J lost 5 bases, and 7 bases stayed unmatched. The CDR3 is 14 amino acids.

The CDR3 nucleotides read TGTGCCAGCAGTTTAGCGGCAGGCCCTATAGACTACACCTTC. Amino acid sequence: CASSLAAGPIDYTF. The genes are TRBV27 and TRBJ1-2; D is unclear. V was trimmed by 2 bases and J by 10 bases, leaving 17 bases between them. CDR1 and CDR2 from the germline V gene are MNHEY and SMNVEV (reference sequence). The CDR3 is 14 residues long.

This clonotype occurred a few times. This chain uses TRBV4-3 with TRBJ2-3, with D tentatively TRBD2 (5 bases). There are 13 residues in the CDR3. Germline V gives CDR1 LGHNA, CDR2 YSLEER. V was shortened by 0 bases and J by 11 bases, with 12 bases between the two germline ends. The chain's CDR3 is CASSQDMRAWQYF. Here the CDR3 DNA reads TGCGCCAGCAGCCAAGATATGAGGGCGTGGCAGTATTTT.

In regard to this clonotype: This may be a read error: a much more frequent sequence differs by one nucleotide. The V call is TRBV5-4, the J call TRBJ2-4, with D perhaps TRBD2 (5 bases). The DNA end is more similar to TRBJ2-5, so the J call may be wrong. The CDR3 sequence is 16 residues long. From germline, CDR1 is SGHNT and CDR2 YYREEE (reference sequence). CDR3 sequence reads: CASSPMGRETRETQYF. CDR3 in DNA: TGTGCCAGCAGCCCTATGGGGAGAGAAACCCGAGAGACCCAGTACTTC.